One sample yielded the 6 T cell receptor beta chains listed below, sequenced in a study of beta chain features in type 1 diabetes. Reverse transcription of all isolated RNA meant that expressed TCRB transcripts were sequenced. Repertoires were generated with immunoSEQ multiplex PCR, while TCRdb's copy carries only in-frame clones and drops some. This table holds 300,000 to 350,000 clones, around 7.6% found once. The specimen sequenced was central memory CD4+ T cells from blood. The receptor source for this set is a woman under 30 in good health.

The chain uses TRBV10-3 and TRBJ2-3, with D possibly TRBD1 on 6 matching bases. With 6 bases removed from V and 0 bases from J, the gap between germline ends came to 16 bases. CDR3 size: 16 residues. The V gene's germline CDR1 is ENHRY and CDR2 SYGVKD. CDR3 bases: TGTGCCATCAGCAGGGGACACCTCACTAGCACAGATACGCAGTATTTT. Its protein is CAISRGHLTSTDTQYF.

This clone has only a few counts. This chain links TRBV7-3 with TRBJ2-3, with D possibly being TRBD2 (6 bases). The CDR3 sequence is 15 residues long. V lost 3 bases to trimming and J lost 0 bases, with 10 bases between them. Germline-derived CDR1 and CDR2 are SGHTA and FQGTGA. The CDR3 loop reads CASSFGTFSTDTQYF. The CDR3 region has the DNA TGTGCCAGCAGCTTCGGGACTTTTAGCACAGATACGCAGTATTTT.

This clone was observed at least ten times. The rearrangement uses TRBV18 and TRBJ1-3; a weak D match, TRBD1 (6 bases). This CDR3 region has 16 residues. V was cut by 1 base and J by 4 bases, with 14 bases left in between. The germline CDR1 and CDR2 sequences are KGHSH and LQKENI. This CDR3 is CASSPQMTGEGNTIYF. In DNA, the CDR3 is TGTGCCAGCTCACCACAAATGACAGGAGAGGGAAACACCATATATTTT.

The rearrangement uses TRBV6-6 and TRBJ2-5; D might be TRBD2 (5 bases). Per the germline V gene, CDR1 is MNHNY and CDR2 is SVGAGI (reference sequence). V was cut by 0 bases and J by 4 bases, with 9 bases left in between. This CDR3 is built from 14 residues. DNA for the CDR3: TGTGCCAGCAGTTACTCGACTATTGGAGAGACCCAGTACTTC. Translation: CASSYSTIGETQYF.

The chain joins TRBV14 to TRBJ2-3, with D uncertain. The CDR3 extends over 15 amino acids. Germline V CDR1 and CDR2: SGHDN, FVKESK. The V end was cut by 1 base, the J end by 2 bases, with 10 bases between. The DNA of the CDR3 is TGTGCCAGCAGCCAAGTTAACTCCTACACAGATACGCAGTATTTT. This sequence encodes CASSQVNSYTDTQYF.

This clone was detected a few times. The rearrangement joins TRBV18 to TRBJ2-5, with TRBD1 matching 12 bases. The V gene's germline CDR1 is KGHSH and CDR2 LQKENI. Losses at the gene ends were 3 bases for V and 5 bases for J; bases not matched to a gene: 10. This CDR3 has 17 residues. The CDR3: CASSPVTGTGGAETQYF. As DNA, the CDR3 is TGTGCCAGCTCACCGGTGACCGGGACAGGGGGCGCGGAGACCCAGTACTTC.